This TCR beta chain appears in the sequencing data of a study of T-cell memory formation after mild COVID-19. Findings of the study overall: Among CD4+ contracting clones, most were CM and EM, and CD8+ ones EMRA. Cross-reactive memory apparently joined, as some responding clones appeared in pre-infection memory.

As to this clonotype: Its cognate antigen is unknown.

Trimming cost V 0 bases and J 8 bases; bases outside gene matches: 8. CDR1 and CDR2 from the germline V gene are DFQATT and SNEGSKA (reference sequence). There are 15 residues in the CDR3. TCRdb processed the 5' RACE reads anew with MiXCR; each CDR3 protein has one entry. The sample includes a few hundred thousand distinct CDR3 sequences, approximately 30% of them seen just once. This rearrangement joins TRBV20-1 to TRBJ2-1, with TRBD2 identical over 9 bases. The sequence derives from an adult woman who had mild COVID-19 (a few samples of this study predate the infection). Cell type and time point are not known. The sequenced sample was PBMCs or a T cell subset sorted from them (not recorded which). CDR3 in DNA: TGCAGTGCTAGAGACCCCGGGACTAGCAAGCATGAGCAGTTCTTC. Translated: CSARDPGTSKHEQFF.